Listed below are T cell receptor beta chains from one sample, sequenced in a study of cytomegalovirus exposure and HLA in healthy donors. Sequencing used immunoSEQ multiplex PCR; TCRdb keeps in-frame clones, though not all of them. The sample records 150,000 to 200,000 clones, 80% to 85% being singletons. Sequenced material: PBMCs. Source of these receptors: a man aged 25-45 years in good health and CMV-seropositive. The CDR3 runs from the conserved cysteine through the conserved F or W. The order of the fields is D gene, V gene, clone size, J gene, CDR3 protein, CDR3 DNA. D genes are given only for firm matches. Expanded clones get a size class; other rows say once, few or many, or leave the size out.

d_gene: TRBD1; v_gene: TRBV30; abundance: -; j_gene: TRBJ1-5; CDR3aa: CAWSVRGASNQPQHF; CDR3nt: TGTGCCTGGAGTGTCAGGGGGGCAAGCAATCAGCCCCAGCATTTT
d_gene: TRBD1; v_gene: TRBV28; abundance: -; j_gene: TRBJ2-1; CDR3aa: CASSLVDRDYNEQFF; CDR3nt: TGTGCCAGCAGTTTAGTCGACAGGGACTACAATGAGCAGTTCTTC
d_gene: TRBD2; v_gene: TRBV6-5; abundance: -; j_gene: TRBJ2-1; CDR3aa: CASSYSAGGAYNEQFF; CDR3nt: TGTGCCAGCAGTTACTCAGCGGGGGGTGCCTACAATGAGCAGTTCTTC
d_gene: TRBD2; v_gene: TRBV2; abundance: few; j_gene: TRBJ2-4; CDR3aa: CASSREGIAKNIQYF; CDR3nt: TGTGCCAGCAGCCGGGAGGGAATAGCCAAAAACATTCAGTACTTC
d_gene: TRBD1; v_gene: TRBV7-2; abundance: -; j_gene: TRBJ1-2; CDR3aa: CASSLTPATGAAYGYTF; CDR3nt: TGTGCCAGCAGCTTAACCCCCGCGACAGGGGCCGCCTATGGCTACACCTTC
d_gene: -; v_gene: TRBV5-6; abundance: -; j_gene: TRBJ2-5; CDR3aa: CASSLESVGTQYF; CDR3nt: TGTGCCAGCAGCTTGGAGTCGGTCGGTACCCAGTACTTC
d_gene: TRBD1; v_gene: TRBV5-1; abundance: -; j_gene: TRBJ2-5; CDR3aa: CASSTSSGTGDFKTQYF; CDR3nt: TGCGCCAGCAGCACATCCTCCGGGACAGGGGATTTTAAGACCCAGTACTTC
d_gene: -; v_gene: TRBV28; abundance: -; j_gene: TRBJ1-1; CDR3aa: CASSSAVRGAMNTEAFF; CDR3nt: TGTGCCAGCAGTTCAGCGGTCAGGGGTGCCATGAACACTGAAGCTTTCTTT
d_gene: TRBD2; v_gene: TRBV4-2; abundance: -; j_gene: TRBJ2-3; CDR3aa: CASSPRLAGRTDTQYF; CDR3nt: TGTGCCAGCAGCCCTCGACTAGCGGGGCGAACGGATACGCAGTATTTT
d_gene: -; v_gene: TRBV4-3; abundance: -; j_gene: TRBJ2-1; CDR3aa: CASSQDRMWYEQFF; CDR3nt: TGCGCCAGCAGCCAAGATAGAATGTGGTATGAGCAGTTCTTC
d_gene: -; v_gene: TRBV11-2; abundance: -; j_gene: TRBJ2-1; CDR3aa: CASSLSLREQFF; CDR3nt: TGTGCCAGCAGCTTATCCCTCAGGGAGCAGTTCTTC
d_gene: -; v_gene: TRBV6-5; abundance: -; j_gene: TRBJ2-5; CDR3aa: CASQEQGLGETQYF; CDR3nt: TGTGCCAGCCAAGAACAGGGATTGGGGGAGACCCAGTACTTC
d_gene: TRBD2; v_gene: TRBV5-1; abundance: -; j_gene: TRBJ2-1; CDR3aa: CASSLVAGEIYNEQFF; CDR3nt: TGCGCCAGCAGCTTGGTGGCGGGAGAGATCTACAATGAGCAGTTCTTC
d_gene: -; v_gene: TRBV28; abundance: -; j_gene: TRBJ1-1; CDR3aa: CASSHPGFVNTEAFF; CDR3nt: TGTGCCAGCAGCCACCCAGGCTTCGTGAACACTGAAGCTTTCTTT
d_gene: TRBD2; v_gene: TRBV27; abundance: once; j_gene: TRBJ2-2; CDR3aa: CASRELAGSTGELFF; CDR3nt: TGTGCCAGCAGAGAACTAGCGGGCAGTACCGGGGAGCTGTTTTTT
d_gene: -; v_gene: TRBV2; abundance: -; j_gene: TRBJ1-1; CDR3aa: CASGGETNTEAFF; CDR3nt: TGTGCCAGCGGGGGGGAGACCAACACTGAAGCTTTCTTT
d_gene: -; v_gene: TRBV5-6; abundance: -; j_gene: TRBJ1-1; CDR3aa: CASSLVQGYTEAFF; CDR3nt: TGTGCCAGCAGCTTGGTCCAGGGATACACTGAAGCTTTCTTT
d_gene: -; v_gene: TRBV19; abundance: -; j_gene: TRBJ2-2; CDR3aa: CASTTQHRVLTGELFF; CDR3nt: TGTGCCAGTACTACTCAACACAGGGTACTCACCGGGGAGCTGTTTTTT
d_gene: -; v_gene: TRBV5-6; abundance: -; j_gene: TRBJ2-5; CDR3aa: CASSLVPQAGETQYF; CDR3nt: TGTGCCAGCAGCTTGGTCCCCCAGGCAGGAGAGACCCAGTACTTC
d_gene: -; v_gene: TRBV5-1; abundance: -; j_gene: TRBJ2-5; CDR3aa: CASSFLADSQETQYF; CDR3nt: TGCGCCAGCAGCTTCCTAGCAGACTCCCAAGAGACCCAGTACTTC
d_gene: TRBD2; v_gene: TRBV27; abundance: -; j_gene: TRBJ2-7; CDR3aa: CASSLGYTSGRTSREQYF; CDR3nt: TGTGCCAGCAGTTTGGGGTATACTAGCGGGAGGACCTCGAGGGAGCAGTACTTC
d_gene: -; v_gene: TRBV9; abundance: -; j_gene: TRBJ2-2; CDR3aa: CASSALREVNTGELFF; CDR3nt: TGTGCCAGCAGCGCCCTCAGGGAGGTTAACACCGGGGAGCTGTTTTTT
d_gene: TRBD2; v_gene: TRBV7-3; abundance: -; j_gene: TRBJ2-4; CDR3aa: CASSLTSGGRRAKNIQYF; CDR3nt: TGTGCCAGCAGCTTAACCAGCGGGGGGCGAAGGGCCAAAAACATTCAGTACTTC
d_gene: -; v_gene: TRBV6-1; abundance: -; j_gene: TRBJ1-2; CDR3aa: CASSSGNYGYTF; CDR3nt: TGTGCCAGCAGTTCGGGAAACTATGGCTACACCTTC
d_gene: TRBD2; v_gene: TRBV5-6; abundance: -; j_gene: TRBJ2-5; CDR3aa: CASSLVSGGQETQYF; CDR3nt: TGTGCCAGCAGCTTGGTATCGGGGGGCCAAGAGACCCAGTACTTC
d_gene: TRBD1; v_gene: TRBV7-9; abundance: -; j_gene: TRBJ2-7; CDR3aa: CASSQTRTGGIGDEQYF; CDR3nt: TGTGCCAGCAGTCAAACCCGGACAGGGGGCATCGGAGACGAGCAGTACTTC
d_gene: -; v_gene: TRBV27; abundance: -; j_gene: TRBJ1-2; CDR3aa: CASSLSPGHYGYTF; CDR3nt: TGTGCCAGCAGTTTATCACCAGGGCACTATGGCTACACCTTC
d_gene: TRBD1; v_gene: TRBV28; abundance: -; j_gene: TRBJ1-5; CDR3aa: CASRAGTDTYSNQPQHF; CDR3nt: TGTGCCAGCAGAGCCGGGACAGATACTTATAGCAATCAGCCCCAGCATTTT